This T cell receptor (beta chain) was recorded in a study of OX40 agonist ivuxolimab in advanced cancers. Study details: Patients were dosed with the agonistic anti-OX40 (CD134) antibody ivuxolimab. Anti-PD-1, anti-PD-L1 or anti-CTLA-4 therapy given earlier was allowed, and 35% to 50% had some. Study-wide results and limits: Clones of CD4+ and CD8+ blood T cells grew by week 6 at doses of 0.1 to 3.0 mg/kg.

A note on this clone: Its target is unknown.

TCRdb's table, derived via immunoSEQ multiplex PCR, lists solely in-frame clones and lacks some. Seen here are some 80,000 clones, 65% to 90% observed once, and the top ten hold 1.5% to 2.5%. Between the trimmed V and J ends, which lost 4 bases and 4 bases, there was a span of 18 bases. The CDR3 runs 16 residues. Germline CDR1 and CDR2: SGHRS and YFSETQ. V gene TRBV5-1 combines with J gene TRBJ2-1; tentatively, D is TRBD2 (6 bases). Sequencing was performed on CD4+ or CD8+ T cells sorted from blood, taken in a trial of the OX40 agonist ivuxolimab. This receptor was obtained from an adult with an advanced solid tumor such as melanoma, head and neck, liver or kidney cancer. The CDR3 region is CASSPMEGRHYNEQFF. The CDR3 region has the DNA TGCGCCAGCAGCCCGATGGAGGGGAGGCATTACAATGAGCAGTTCTTC. The full variable domain, in which reference TRBV5-1 and TRBJ2-1 provide the parts outside the CDR3, is KAGVTQTPRYLIKTRGQQVTLSCSPISGHRSVSWYQQTPGQGLQFLFEYFSETQRNKGNFPGRFSGRQFSNSRSEMNVSTLELGDSALYLCASSPMEGRHYNEQFFGPGTRLTVL.